This T cell receptor (beta chain) was retrieved from a study of control samples from healthy donors and cancer patients. The CDR3 has 14 amino acids. Trimming took 2 bases from V and 5 from J; bases not matched to a gene: 4. The germline V gene encodes CDR1 MNHNY and CDR2 SVGAGI (reference sequence). Clones were sequenced by immunoSEQ multiplex PCR, and TCRdb holds only the in-frame ones, with some missing. The sample lists about 200,000 clones; about 90% were seen once. Sequenced material: blood. The chain uses TRBV6-6 and TRBJ2-7; TRBD1 matches 9 bases. This receptor was taken from a man aged 25-45 years in good health. CDR3 DNA sequence: TGTGCCAGCAGTTACCTGACAGGGGGGGACGAGCAGTACTTC. Protein product: CASSYLTGGDEQYF.